The 31 T cell receptor beta chains listed next were all sequenced from one sample in a study of cytomegalovirus exposure and HLA in healthy donors. PCR primers comprised 60 Vbeta and 13 Jbeta primers. Generated by immunoSEQ multiplex PCR, the TCRdb table keeps only in-frame clones and is missing some. This table holds 90,000 or so clones, 75% to 85% found once. The sample was PBMCs. The source is a man in his thirties or forties in good health and CMV-seropositive.

This clone has more than one count but fewer than ten. At one of its ends the junction is not consistent with the germline gene, which may arise from a read error. The chain combines TRBV7-9 with TRBJ1-1; a weak D match, TRBD1 (5 bases). This CDR3 has 10 amino acids. Germline-derived CDR1 and CDR2 are SEHNR and FQNEAQ (reference sequence). This CDR3 is CASSRGTTVF. Here the CDR3 DNA reads TGTGCCAGCAGCAGAGGGACTACTGTCTTT.

V and J are TRBV5-4 and TRBJ1-2, with TRBD1 identical over 8 bases. CDR3 length: 14 amino acids. Germline-derived CDR1 and CDR2 are SGHNT and YYREEE (reference sequence). The ends lost 1 base at V and 12 bases at J; junction bases unmatched: 11. In DNA, the CDR3 is TGTGCCAGCAGCTTGCGGCAGGGGGCGTTTTCTCACACCTTC. This translates into CASSLRQGAFSHTF.

The rearrangement joins TRBV7-8 to TRBJ1-1; possible D gene TRBD1, 5 bases. Per germline, CDR1 SGHVS and CDR2 FQNEAQ. CDR3 size: 18 residues. Trimming removed 5 bases from V and 3 bases from J, with 25 bases in between. The chain's CDR3 is CASSPRGFWGEGDTEAFF. The CDR3 region has the DNA TGTGCCAGCAGCCCACGAGGATTTTGGGGCGAAGGCGACACTGAAGCTTTCTTT.

The chain recombines TRBV9 with TRBJ2-5, with TRBD2 matching over 9 bases. Germline values: CDR1 SGDLS, CDR2 YYNGEE. The CDR3 consists of 20 residues. J was trimmed by 3 bases and V by 0 bases; bases with no gene match: 18. CDR3 in DNA: TGTGCCAGCAGCGTAGGTGAAAGGGGAAGGATAGCGGGAGTCGAAGAGACCCAGTACTTC. Translation: CASSVGERGRIAGVEETQYF.

This rearrangement joins TRBV28 to TRBJ2-5; perhaps TRBD2 as D (5 bases). The CDR3 has 14 amino acids. V lost 3 bases and J lost 2, with 10 bases in between. Germline V gene lookup returns CDR1 MDHEN and CDR2 SYDVKM. The CDR3 reads CASSLSDFQETQYF. CDR3 DNA: TGTGCCAGCAGTTTGTCGGACTTTCAAGAGACCCAGTACTTC.

The chain uses TRBV9 and TRBJ1-2; the D gene is possibly TRBD1 (6 bases). CDR1 and CDR2 (germline): SGDLS, YYNGEE. V was cut by 6 bases and J by 2 bases, with 17 bases left in between. This CDR3 region has 15 residues. Here the CDR3 reads CASTPQGQSNYGYTF. The CDR3 DNA reads TGTGCCAGCACTCCCCAGGGGCAGTCCAACTATGGCTACACCTTC.

The chain couples TRBV6-1 to TRBJ2-2; 7 bases are a match to TRBD2. CDR3 length: 14 amino acids. Germline V lookup: CDR1 MNHNS, CDR2 SASEGT. The ends lost 10 bases at V and 2 bases at J; junction bases unmatched: 7. The CDR3 bases are TGTGCCACCCAGCCAGCGGGAAACACCGGGGAGCTGTTTTTT. Encoded protein: CATQPAGNTGELFF.

The genes are TRBV11-1 and TRBJ2-1; 10 positions agree with TRBD2. Germline V gene sequence: CDR1 SGHAT, CDR2 FQDESV (reference sequence). V was clipped by 6 bases and J by 4 bases; unmatched bases: 6. The CDR3 loop spans 15 amino acids. CDR3 sequence reads: CASRQGLALYNEQFF. CDR3 nucleotides: TGTGCCAGCAGGCAGGGACTAGCGTTGTACAATGAGCAGTTCTTC.

The chain combines TRBV6-1 with TRBJ2-6; D is possibly TRBD1 (7 bases). V lost 1 base and J 4 bases, leaving 17 bases between the germline ends. Germline CDR1 is MNHNS and CDR2 is SASEGT. CDR3 length equals 18 residues. CDR3 in DNA: TGTGCCAGCAGTGAAGGGGGCGGAGGGGGCAGAGGGGCCAACGTCCTGACTTTC. It is translated as CASSEGGGGGRGANVLTF.

This clone has only one observation. The chain recombines TRBV7-8 with TRBJ2-5; 8 bases map to TRBD2. This CDR3 contains 14 residues. Germline CDR1 and CDR2: SGHVS and FQNEAQ. V shed 5 bases and J 2 bases; nucleotides not matched to a gene: 4. Here the CDR3 DNA reads TGTGCCAGCAGCCCGACTAGCGCACAAGAGACCCAGTACTTC. It codes for CASSPTSAQETQYF.

The chain links TRBV27 to TRBJ2-1; 7 positions match TRBD2. Per the germline V gene, CDR1 is MNHEY and CDR2 is SMNVEV (reference sequence). The CDR3 has 16 amino acids. V lost 0 bases to trimming and J lost 7 bases; unmatched junction nucleotides: 9. The CDR3 DNA is TGTGCCAGCAGTTTATCCCCCCGGACTAGTTTGAATGAGCAGTTCTTC. Translated: CASSLSPRTSLNEQFF.

The CDR3 is CASSFIPPTSPGVEQFF. Here the CDR3 DNA reads TGTGCCAGCAGTTTTATCCCCCCTACTAGCCCCGGAGTTGAGCAGTTCTTC. The J gene is TRBJ2-1, the V gene TRBV27; possible D gene TRBD2, 6 bases. The CDR3 totals 17 residues. Germline CDR1 MNHEY, CDR2 SMNVEV (reference sequence). V gave up 3 bases and J gave up 9 bases, with 24 bases separating them.

This rearrangement joins TRBV18 to TRBJ2-7, with D possibly matching TRBD2 (5 bases). Trimming took off 3 bases at V and 0 bases at J, with 15 bases between the two ends. The CDR3 consists of 16 residues. Germline loops: CDR1 KGHSH, CDR2 LQKENI. The CDR3 spells CASSPPKTGVSYEQYF. CDR3 bases: TGTGCCAGCTCACCGCCTAAAACCGGGGTCTCCTACGAGCAGTACTTC.

The chain links TRBV19 to TRBJ2-5, with 10 bases fitting TRBD1. The V gene's germline CDR1 is LNHDA and CDR2 SQIVND (reference sequence). The CDR3 is made up of 16 amino acids. J gave up 1 base and V 5 bases, and 7 bases lay outside the gene matches. CDR3 DNA sequence: TGTGCCAGTAGTGTCAGACAGGGGGCCCTCCAAGAGACCCAGTACTTC. This sequence encodes CASSVRQGALQETQYF.

The rearrangement links TRBV4-1 to TRBJ2-5; tentatively, D is TRBD1 (5 bases). Germline V lookup: CDR1 MGHRA, CDR2 YSYEKL. The CDR3 loop spans 16 amino acids. V was trimmed by 0 bases and J by 5 bases, leaving 16 bases between them. CDR3 coding DNA: TGCGCCAGCAGCCAAGATGAGAATCGGGCAGGGGAGACCCAGTACTTC. As protein: CASSQDENRAGETQYF.

The rearrangement links TRBV7-6 to TRBJ1-3; D is possibly TRBD1 (6 bases). CDR3 size: 16 residues. Germline V gives CDR1 SGHVS, CDR2 FNYEAQ. V was trimmed by 6 bases and J by 2 bases, leaving 17 bases between them. CDR3 residues: CASSLGQGSPGNTIYF. The CDR3 DNA reads TGTGCCAGCAGTCTGGGGCAGGGGAGCCCTGGAAACACCATATATTTT.

This chain uses TRBV7-2 with TRBJ2-5, with a tentative D call TRBD1 (6 bases). The J call may not be correct, given that the DNA end is closer to TRBJ2-7. The germline V gene has CDR1 SGHTA and CDR2 FQGNSA. This CDR3 comprises 14 residues. The DNA for the CDR3 is TGTGCCAGCAGCCCAGGGGCCCGCGGTTACGAGCAGTACTTC. Protein sequence: CASSPGARGYEQYF.

V usage is TRBV16 and J usage is TRBJ2-1, with 7 bases that match TRBD2. With V trimmed by 0 bases and J by 0 bases, 2 bases remained unmatched. In germline, CDR1 is KGHSY, CDR2 FQNENV. The length of the CDR3 is 16 residues. CDR3 sequence (DNA): TGTGCCAGCAGCCAATCCGGGGGGAGCTCCTACAATGAGCAGTTCTTC. Encoded protein: CASSQSGGSSYNEQFF.

The J gene is TRBJ2-7, the V gene TRBV30; a possible D gene is TRBD2 (6 bases). Germline lookup yields CDR1 GTSNPN and CDR2 SVGIG (reference sequence). Trimming pared 1 base from V and 2 bases from J, leaving 6 bases between. This CDR3 contains 12 residues. The CDR3 protein is CAWSGGAYEQYF. CDR3 sequence (DNA): TGTGCCTGGAGTGGGGGGGCCTACGAGCAGTACTTC.

CDR3: CASSLEGGETQYF. The CDR3 region has the DNA TGTGCCAGCAGCTTAGAAGGCGGAGAGACCCAGTACTTC. V usage is TRBV7-9 and J usage is TRBJ2-5; D is undetermined. Trimming left V 1 base short and J 4 bases short, with 7 bases between. There are 13 residues in the CDR3. Germline values: CDR1 SEHNR, CDR2 FQNEAQ (reference sequence).

The chain is built from TRBV11-2 and TRBJ2-5, with TRBD2 matching over 7 bases. The V and J ends lost 2 bases and 2 bases, in that order; junction bases with no gene match: 11. CDR3 length: 17 residues. Germline CDR1 is SGHAT and CDR2 is FQNNGV. The CDR3 DNA sequence: TGTGCCAGCAGCTTACTTTTCGGCCTAGCGGCTCAAGAGACCCAGTACTTC. Its translation is CASSLLFGLAAQETQYF.

About this clone itself: One end of the junction varies from germline; a read error may be responsible. The rearrangement links TRBV9 to TRBJ1-1; TRBD1 is a possible D gene (6 bases). This CDR3 has 13 residues. Germline CDR1 reads SGDLS; CDR2 reads YYNGEE. CDR3 sequence (DNA): TGTGCCCGCAGCGTAACAGGGATGACTGAAGCTTTCTTT. Translating it yields CARSVTGMTEAFF.

This clone was counted between two and nine times. The V and J genes are TRBV6-5 and TRBJ2-2; no definite D call. The germline V and J ends were trimmed by 0 bases and 5 bases, with 13 bases remaining between them. Germline V CDR1 and CDR2: MNHEY, SVGAGI. The CDR3 is 16 residues long. For the CDR3, the DNA is TGTGCCAGCAGTTACTCGACCAGACTTCTTACCGGGGAGCTGTTTTTT. Protein: CASSYSTRLLTGELFF.

In DNA form, the CDR3 reads TGTGCCAGTAGACTAGCGGGAGGGGATGAGCAGTTCTTC. Translating it yields CASRLAGGDEQFF. The chain combines TRBV19 with TRBJ2-1, with TRBD2 matching over 13 bases. The CDR3 runs 13 residues. V was clipped by 6 bases and J by 8 bases; unmatched bases: 1. The germline V gene encodes CDR1 LNHDA and CDR2 SQIVND (reference sequence).

This clone showed up just once. The V and J genes are TRBV2 and TRBJ2-1; D remains unclear. Germline V gene data show CDR1 as SNHLY and CDR2 as FYNNEI. V lost 5 bases to trimming and J lost 10 bases, with 6 bases between them. The CDR3 is made up of 10 amino acids. Here the CDR3 reads CASSITEQFF. CDR3 coding DNA: TGTGCCAGCAGTATTACAGAGCAGTTCTTC.

The CDR3 bases are TGTGCCAGCAGCTTAGTGGGACTAGGCTACGAGCAGTACTTC. It encodes CASSLVGLGYEQYF. The chain has TRBV11-2 and TRBJ2-7; 8 nucleotides align to TRBD2. Germline loops: CDR1 SGHAT, CDR2 FQNNGV. Losses at the gene ends were 1 base for V and 3 bases for J; bases not matched to a gene: 2. The CDR3 is 14 residues long.

The chain combines TRBV6-1 with TRBJ2-2; no reliable D call. V lost 1 base, J lost 2 bases, and 8 bases lay in between. Germline CDR1 is MNHNS and CDR2 is SASEGT. The CDR3 is 15 residues long. Written as DNA, the CDR3 is TGTGCCAGCAGTGAAGGGGCAGCTAACACCGGGGAGCTGTTTTTT. Translating gives CASSEGAANTGELFF.

The gene calls are TRBV6-1 and TRBJ2-3, with 12 bases aligning to TRBD1. CDR1 and CDR2 (germline): MNHNS, SASEGT. V was pared by 1 base and J by 10 bases, with 9 bases of the junction left unmatched. The CDR3 spans 16 residues. As DNA, the CDR3 is TGTGCCAGCAGTGAAGTATGGGGACAGGGGGCCCCGCCGCAGTATTTT. Encoded protein: CASSEVWGQGAPPQYF.

Only a few counts were recorded for this clone. The V call is TRBV11-3, the J call TRBJ2-7; 12 bases align to TRBD2. This CDR3 has 15 residues. The germline gives CDR1 SGHNT, CDR2 YENEEA. Unmatched junction bases numbered 6, after V lost 2 bases and J lost 7 bases. The CDR3 region is CASSLLAGGVGEQYF. In DNA, the CDR3 is TGTGCCAGCAGCTTACTAGCGGGAGGGGTGGGGGAGCAGTACTTC.

The chain carries TRBV15 and TRBJ2-5, with 9 bases aligning to TRBD1. The better agreement between TRBJ2-7 and the DNA end casts doubt on the J call. This CDR3 region has 16 residues. Per germline, CDR1 LNHNV and CDR2 YYDKDF (reference sequence). CDR3 protein: CATSRDLPGQGYEQYF. DNA for the CDR3: TGTGCCACCAGCAGAGATCTGCCGGGACAGGGCTACGAGCAGTACTTC.

The chain couples TRBV10-1 to TRBJ2-7, with 7 bases matching TRBD2. Germline-derived CDR1 and CDR2 are WNHNN and SYGVQD (reference sequence). The CDR3 is 14 residues long. V was clipped by 3 bases and J by 0 bases; unmatched bases: 2. DNA of the CDR3: TGCGCCAGCAGTGAAAGCGGGAACTCCTACGAGCAGTACTTC. Translated: CASSESGNSYEQYF.